This is a list of T cell receptor beta chains from one sample in a study of T cell responses to AZD1222 COVID-19 vaccine. TCRdb's table, derived via immunoSEQ multiplex PCR, lists solely in-frame clones and lacks some. The table shows some 200,000 clones, with about 92% occurring only once. The specimen comprised peripheral blood, sampled 28 days after the second dose of the MenACWY control vaccine. The origin of the receptors is an adult who received the MenACWY meningococcal vaccine as a control. CDR3s include the opening cysteine and the closing phenylalanine or tryptophan. D genes are given only for firm matches. Clone size appears in some rows only: once, few, many, or a class for an expanded clone.

j_call d_call v_call clone_size cdr3_nt cdr3_aa
TRBJ1-6 . TRBV30 . TGTGCCTGGAGTAGGAAGGACGGGATAAATTCACCCCTCCACTTT CAWSRKDGINSPLHF
TRBJ2-2 . TRBV6-5 once TGTGCCAGCAGTTACAACCCCCCAGGGGAAGCCGGGGAGCTGTTTTTT CASSYNPPGEAGELFF
TRBJ2-2 . TRBV10-1 . TGCGCCAGCGCGAGCCAGGGGACCGGGGAGCTGTTTTTT CASASQGTGELFF
TRBJ1-2 TRBD1 TRBV27 . TGTGCCAGCATGATTACCAGCAGGGGGACTATGTCGAGGGGCTACACCTTC CASMITSRGTMSRGYTF
TRBJ2-3 . TRBV14 . TGTGCCAGCAGCCAAGGGGCTAGCGGCAGGGGGACAGATACGCAGTATTTT CASSQGASGRGTDTQYF
TRBJ1-3 . TRBV19 . TGTGCCAGTAAGGGGGTCCCTGGAAACACCATATATTTT CASKGVPGNTIYF
TRBJ2-7 TRBD2 TRBV10-1 once TGCGCCAGCAGTGATTTTGGGACTAGCGGGAAAAACGAGCAGTACTTC CASSDFGTSGKNEQYF
TRBJ2-7 TRBD1 TRBV29-1 . TGCAGCTTCGGACAGGGGGACCGCGCGCAGTACTTC CSFGQGDRAQYF
TRBJ2-7 . TRBV5-4 . TGTGCCAGCAGCTTGCGAGGGTCAGGTTTCTACGAGCAGTACTTC CASSLRGSGFYEQYF
TRBJ2-7 . TRBV7-2 . TGTGCCAGCAGCTTATTCCTAGGGGACGGCCCCTACGAGCAGTACTTC CASSLFLGDGPYEQYF
TRBJ2-7 . TRBV2 once TGTGCCAGCAGTATTCCCACCGGGAGACTCTCATACGAGCAGTACTTC CASSIPTGRLSYEQYF
TRBJ2-2 TRBD2 TRBV19 . TGTGCCAGTAGTATACCAGCGGGAATGGGAACCGGGGAGCTGTTTTTT CASSIPAGMGTGELFF
TRBJ2-2 TRBD2 TRBV9 . TGTGCCAGCAGCGTAGGAGCGGGAGGAATGACCGGGGAGCTGTTTTTT CASSVGAGGMTGELFF
TRBJ1-4 . TRBV7-8 . TGTGCCAGCAGCTTAGCGAGGACGGGGACTAATGAAAAACTGTTTTTT CASSLARTGTNEKLFF
TRBJ1-2 . TRBV6-5 . TGTGCCAGCACCACGGACAGAACTAACTATGGCTACACCTTC CASTTDRTNYGYTF
TRBJ2-7 TRBD1 TRBV3-1/TRBV3-2 . TGTGCCAGCAGCCCCCGGGACAGGGTCTCCTACGAGCAGTACTTC CASSPRDRVSYEQYF
TRBJ1-1 . TRBV24-1 . TGTGCCACCAGTGATTCCCTCCTTGGTGGGAGGAACACTGAAGCTTTCTTT CATSDSLLGGRNTEAFF
TRBJ1-1 . TRBV7-2 . TGTGCCAGCAGCTTAGAGGTCACCACTGAAGCTTTCTTT CASSLEVTTEAFF
TRBJ2-3 . TRBV5-1 . TGCGCCAGCAGCTTATTTAGTCCCACAGATACGCAGTATTTT CASSLFSPTDTQYF
TRBJ2-1 . TRBV27 . TGTGCCAGCAGCCTTAAGAGGGAGATGGGGGATGAGCAGTTCTTC CASSLKREMGDEQFF
TRBJ2-7 . TRBV25-1 . TGTGCCAGCAGTGAATTGCACAGCTCCTACGAGCAGTACTTC CASSELHSSYEQYF
TRBJ1-1 . TRBV29-1 . TGCAGCGTGGACCTAGGGGCAGGGGCGGCTGAAGCTTTCTTT CSVDLGAGAAEAFF
TRBJ2-1 TRBD2 TRBV19 . TGTGCCAGTAGCTTAGCGGGAGGGAGGTCTGAGCAGTTCTTC CASSLAGGRSEQFF
TRBJ1-2 TRBD1 TRBV5-1 . TGCGCCAGCAGCCCCGACCAGACAGGGGGCTACACCTTC CASSPDQTGGYTF
TRBJ1-4 . TRBV5-4 . TGTGCCAGCAGCACCGGATTCGGGCATGGAGAAAAACTGTTTTTT CASSTGFGHGEKLFF
TRBJ2-1 TRBD1 TRBV7-2 . TGTGCCAGCAGCTCAGGACAGGGGGCATACAATGAGCAGTTCTTC CASSSGQGAYNEQFF
TRBJ1-2 . TRBV28 . TGTGCCAGCAGTTTTTCAGGTTATGTTGGCTACACCTTC CASSFSGYVGYTF
TRBJ2-1 . TRBV6-1 . TGTGCCAGCAGTGACCGGGGGTCCGTTGAGCAGTTCTTC CASSDRGSVEQFF
TRBJ2-6 . TRBV5-1 few TGCGCCAGCAGCTTGGGGGCGCCCAGCTCTGGGGCCAACGTCCTGACTTTC CASSLGAPSSGANVLTF
TRBJ2-1 . TRBV10-3 . TGTGCCATCAGTTTAGAGAACAATGAGCAGTTCTTC CAISLENNEQFF
TRBJ2-6 . TRBV30 . TGTGCCTGGAGTGTTCAGTCCGCGGGGGCCAACGTCCTGACTTTC CAWSVQSAGANVLTF
TRBJ2-3 TRBD1 TRBV6-5 . TGTGCCAGCAGGCGATACAGGGGTTTAACAGATACGCAGTATTTT CASRRYRGLTDTQYF
TRBJ2-1 . TRBV7-2 . TGTGCCAGCAGCCAGTCACTAGATGGTGAGCAGTTCTTC CASSQSLDGEQFF
TRBJ1-1 . TRBV9 . TGTGCCAGCAGCGTAGGGACACCGGAGCGGACTGAAGCTTTCTTT CASSVGTPERTEAFF
TRBJ1-6 . TRBV5-8 . TGTGCCAGCAGCTTGGGGGACAACTATTCACCCCTCCACTTT CASSLGDNYSPLHF
TRBJ2-3 . TRBV10-2 . TGCGCCAGCAGTTTCACAGATACGCAGTATTTT CASSFTDTQYF
TRBJ1-1 TRBD1 TRBV27 . TGTGCCAGCAGTTTAACAGGGGGAAACACTGAAGCTTTCTTT CASSLTGGNTEAFF
TRBJ1-2 . TRBV7-8 . TGTGCCAGCAGCTCCCAAGGGGGAGGTTATGGCTACACCTTC CASSSQGGGYGYTF
TRBJ1-2 . TRBV5-6 . TGTGCCAGCAGCGAACCAAGGGGCTATGGCTACACCTTC CASSEPRGYGYTF
TRBJ1-2 . TRBV5-1 . TGCGCCAGCAGCCTGCAGGGTGGCTATGGCTACACCTTC CASSLQGGYGYTF
TRBJ1-1 . TRBV6-5 . TGTGCCAGCAATAAGAACACTGAAGCTTTCTTT CASNKNTEAFF
TRBJ2-7 TRBD1 TRBV5-1 once TGCGCCAGCAGCCAGAAGGGACAGGGACACGAGCAGTACTTC CASSQKGQGHEQYF
TRBJ2-1 . TRBV6-6 once TGTGCCAGCAGTTACTCGAGGGTGTACAATGAGTTGTTCTTC CASSYSRVYNELFF